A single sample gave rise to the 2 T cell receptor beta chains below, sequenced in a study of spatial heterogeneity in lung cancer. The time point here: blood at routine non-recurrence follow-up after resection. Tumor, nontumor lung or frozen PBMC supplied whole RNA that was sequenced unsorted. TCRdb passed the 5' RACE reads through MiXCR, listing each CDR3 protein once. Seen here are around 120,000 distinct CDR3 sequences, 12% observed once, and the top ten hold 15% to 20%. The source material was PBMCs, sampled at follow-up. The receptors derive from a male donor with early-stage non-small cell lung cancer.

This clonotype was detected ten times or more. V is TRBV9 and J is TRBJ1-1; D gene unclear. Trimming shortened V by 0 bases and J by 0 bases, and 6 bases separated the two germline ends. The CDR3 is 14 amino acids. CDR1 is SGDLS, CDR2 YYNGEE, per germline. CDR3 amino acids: CASSVAPLNTEAFF. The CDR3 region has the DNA TGTGCCAGCAGCGTAGCCCCTCTGAACACTGAAGCTTTCTTT.

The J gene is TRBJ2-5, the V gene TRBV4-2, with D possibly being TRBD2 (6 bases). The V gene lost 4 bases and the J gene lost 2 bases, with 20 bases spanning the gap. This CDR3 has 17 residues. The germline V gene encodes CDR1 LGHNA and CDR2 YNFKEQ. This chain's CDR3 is CASSRTLRGSGQETQYF. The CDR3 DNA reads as TGTGCCAGCAGCCGCACTCTTAGGGGTAGCGGACAAGAGACCCAGTACTTC.